This T cell receptor beta chain was sequenced during a study of shared clonotypes between healthy human individuals. Findings and caveats of the study: Relative to memory subsets, naive subsets generally showed larger estimated richness.

Only one count was recorded for this clone. Its antigen remains unidentified. The CDR3 consists of 14 residues. Looked up from germline, CDR1 is SGHTA and CDR2 is FQGTGA. V lost 2 bases, J lost 1 base, and 8 bases lay in between. TCRdb keeps only in-frame clones here, not all; method: immunoSEQ multiplex PCR. The top ten hold around 0.4% of the sample, which has about 2.3 million clones, roughly 92% seen once. The sample comprised naive CD4+ T cells from PBMCs. Subset indicated: CD45RA+ positively selected. The clonotype was recovered from a young man in good health. Some clones in this sample may be carry-over from other donors' samples. The gene calls are TRBV7-3 and TRBJ2-5, with D tentatively TRBD1 (6 bases). For the CDR3, the DNA is TGTGCCAGCAGCTTAGCAGGGGCCCAAGAGACCCAGTACTTC. It yields the protein CASSLAGAQETQYF.